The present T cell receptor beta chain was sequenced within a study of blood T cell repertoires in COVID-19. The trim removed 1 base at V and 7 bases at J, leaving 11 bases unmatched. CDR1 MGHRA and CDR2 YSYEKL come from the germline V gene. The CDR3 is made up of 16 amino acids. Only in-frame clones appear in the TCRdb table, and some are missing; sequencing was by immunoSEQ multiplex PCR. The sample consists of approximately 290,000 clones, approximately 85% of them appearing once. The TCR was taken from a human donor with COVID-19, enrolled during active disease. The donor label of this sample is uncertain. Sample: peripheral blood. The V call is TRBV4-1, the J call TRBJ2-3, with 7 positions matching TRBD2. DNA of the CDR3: TGCGCCAGCAGCCAAGTGGCAGCGGGGAGGTCGTATACGCAGTATTTT. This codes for CASSQVAAGRSYTQYF.